A single sample is the source of the 25 T cell receptor beta chains below, sequenced in a study of T cells in Graves' hyperthyroidism and ophthalmopathy. It was RNA transcripts that yielded the amplified TCR beta CDR3 regions. In the first-round RT-PCR of the TCR CDR3, the HTBI primer set was used. MiXCR, applied by TCRdb to the multiplex PCR reads, yields one record per CDR3 protein. The sample shows almost 600,000 distinct CDR3 sequences, roughly 13% of them seen only once. Material: blood. Every receptor here comes from a woman aged 25 to 45 with Graves' hyperthyroidism that later progressed to Graves' ophthalmopathy.

The table lists this clonotype with many counts. V usage is TRBV6-5 and J usage is TRBJ1-1, with a possible D match to TRBD1 (6 bases). The V gene's germline CDR1 is MNHEY and CDR2 SVGAGI. The CDR3 totals 17 residues. The V and J ends lost 0 bases and 9 bases respectively, with 23 bases between them. The CDR3 nucleotides read TGTGCCAGCAGTTACTCCCAACAGGGAGGAGGATCCGGGAAAGCTTTCTTT. Residues: CASSYSQQGGGSGKAFF.

This clonotype has at least ten counts. The CDR3 DNA is TGTGCCAGCGGCTATCCTGGACAGCATGGCTACACCTTC. It translates to CASGYPGQHGYTF. The chain is built from TRBV6-1 and TRBJ1-2; weak D call: TRBD1 (6 bases). CDR1 is MNHNS and CDR2 is SASEGT in the germline V gene. Trimming took 8 bases from V and 6 from J, leaving 16 bases between them. The CDR3 loop spans 13 amino acids.

This clonotype was found many times. V and J are TRBV20-1 and TRBJ2-1; no reliable D call. CDR3 size: 13 residues. CDR1 is DFQATT and CDR2 is SNEGSKA in the germline V gene (reference sequence). V shed 3 bases and J shed 1 base, with 7 bases lying between them. As DNA, the CDR3 is TGCAGTGCTAGTGGGGTATCCTACAATGAGCAGTTCTTC. As protein: CSASGVSYNEQFF.

Details on this clonotype: The DNA is omitted, as the CDR3 cannot be located on it reliably, and the CDR3 follows TCRdb's listing. V is TRBV20-1 and J is TRBJ2-2; TRBD1, the table's D call, lacks a check against the DNA. Germline loops: CDR1 DFQATT, CDR2 SNEGSKA (reference sequence). The CDR3 is 12 amino acids in total, end residues counted. CDR3 sequence reads: CGGAGTPGSCFF.

With regard to this clonotype: A junction end diverges from the germline sequence, so it may reflect a read error. V usage is TRBV7-2 and J usage is TRBJ2-7; a possible D gene is TRBD2 (6 bases). The CDR3 is made up of 15 amino acids. Germline values: CDR1 SGHTA, CDR2 FQGNSA. The CDR3 spells CASSLLGLAAYEQCF. The CDR3, as DNA: TGTGCCAGCAGCTTACTGGGACTTGCGGCTTACGAGCAGTGCTTC.

In its sample, this clonotype was seen a few times. This chain connects TRBV6-1 to TRBJ2-6, with TRBD1 matching 9 bases. This CDR3 contains 17 residues. CDR1 is MNHNS and CDR2 is SASEGT in the germline V gene. Trimming at V came to 8 bases and at J to 4 bases, leaving 12 bases not matched to a gene. CDR3 protein: CASRAGQGLSGANVLTF. CDR3 nucleotides: TGTGCCAGCCGAGCCGGACAGGGGCTATCCGGGGCCAACGTCCTGACTTTC.

This clonotype was seen ten or more times. The V and J genes are TRBV29-1 and TRBJ2-7, with TRBD1 matching 8 bases. CDR3 length: 13 amino acids. The ends lost 1 base at V and 5 bases at J; junction bases unmatched: 4. Germline V CDR1 and CDR2: SQVTM, ANQGSEA. CDR3 residues: CSVEGTGSNEQYF. CDR3 nucleotides: TGCAGCGTTGAAGGGACAGGGTCGAACGAGCAGTACTTC.

This clonotype has at least ten counts. The V call is TRBV10-3, the J call TRBJ2-3; D is possibly TRBD1 (5 bases). Germline loops: CDR1 ENHRY, CDR2 SYGVKD. V dropped 3 bases and J dropped 11 bases, with 12 bases sitting between them. This CDR3 region has 12 residues. CDR3 amino acids: CAISDSTQGQYF. The CDR3 coding sequence is TGTGCCATCAGTGACAGCACCCAGGGGCAGTATTTT.

The V and J genes are TRBV11-2 and TRBJ2-1; 7 positions agree with TRBD2. Trimming took 5 bases from V and 5 from J; bases not matched to a gene: 0. Germline CDR1 SGHAT, CDR2 FQNNGV. There are 12 residues in the CDR3. DNA for the CDR3: TGTGCCAGCAGCCGGGAGGACAATGAGCAGTTCTTC. Encoded protein: CASSREDNEQFF. Together with reference TRBV11-2 and TRBJ2-1, the CDR3 gives the full variable domain: EAGVAQSPRYKIIEKRQSVAFWCNPISGHATLYWYQQILGQGPKLLIQFQNNGVVDDSQLPKDRFSAERLKGVDSTLKIQPAKLEDSAVYLCASSREDNEQFFGPGTRLTVL.

In its sample, this clonotype was seen many times. The CDR3 sequence: CSARDRARGDEQYF. The DNA of the CDR3 is TGCAGTGCTAGAGACAGGGCCCGAGGGGACGAGCAGTACTTC. The chain joins TRBV20-1 to TRBJ2-7; D could derive from TRBD1 or TRBD2 (5 bases each). Germline CDR1 DFQATT, CDR2 SNEGSKA (reference sequence). Trimming left V 0 bases short and J 5 bases short, with 14 bases between. This CDR3 region has 14 residues.

The CDR3 region has the DNA TGTGCCACCAGTGACCCTGGACAGGGTGGCACAGATACGCAGTATTTT. This translates into CATSDPGQGGTDTQYF. The chain is built from TRBV24-1 and TRBJ2-3; 8 bases map to TRBD1. The junction had 6 bases not matched to a gene; V was cut back by 4 bases and J by 1 base. The CDR3 consists of 16 residues. Germline CDR1 and CDR2: KGHDR and SFDVKD.

This clonotype has a count of ten or more. The chain recombines TRBV6-1 with TRBJ1-1; D gene ambiguous. Germline V gene data show CDR1 as MNHNS and CDR2 as SASEGT. The V and J ends lost 0 bases and 7 bases respectively, with 6 bases between them. The CDR3 covers 12 residues. The CDR3 region has the DNA TGTGCCAGCAGTGAAGCGGTCTTTGAAGCTTTCTTT. The encoded protein is CASSEAVFEAFF.

This clonotype was observed at least ten times. The rearrangement links TRBV19 to TRBJ1-2; 7 nucleotides line up with TRBD1. This CDR3 is built from 16 residues. Germline V gives CDR1 LNHDA, CDR2 SQIVND (reference sequence). V gave up 3 bases and J gave up 7 bases; unmatched junction bases: 14. This CDR3 reads CASSIPQEDRIVGYTF. The DNA of the CDR3 is TGTGCCAGTAGTATCCCGCAGGAGGACAGGATCGTTGGCTACACCTTC. The whole variable domain, filled in from reference TRBV19 and TRBJ1-2, reads DGGITQSPKYLFRKEGQNVTLSCEQNLNHDAMYWYRQDPGQGLRLIYYSQIVNDFQKGDIAEGYSVSREKKESFPLTVTSAQKNPTAFYLCASSIPQEDRIVGYTFGSGTRLTVV.

This clonotype was seen at least ten times. The chain has TRBV28 and TRBJ1-1; D gene unclear. V lost 3 bases to trimming and J lost 6 bases, with 14 bases between them. CDR1 and CDR2 (germline): MDHEN, SYDVKM. The CDR3 covers 14 residues. CDR3 DNA sequence: TGTGCCAGCAGTTTTCGCCCTCGCCGGGCTGAAGCTTTCTTT. This encodes CASSFRPRRAEAFF.

A remark on this clonotype: Its ends do not fully match the called genes, so a read error is possible. The chain links TRBV30 to TRBJ1-2; D may be TRBD1 (6 bases). The length of the CDR3 is 13 residues. Germline CDR1 GTSNPN, CDR2 SVGIG (reference sequence). CDR3 sequence: CAWSIQGIYGYIF. In DNA, the CDR3 is TGTGCCTGGAGTATACAGGGAATCTATGGCTACATCTTC.

The sample holds a few counts of this clonotype. The genes are TRBV20-1 and TRBJ1-4; TRBD1 is a possible D gene (5 bases). Trimming removed 0 bases at V and 4 bases at J, with 18 bases between. CDR3 length: 17 residues. From germline, CDR1 is DFQATT and CDR2 SNEGSKA (reference sequence). The CDR3 nucleotides are TGCAGTGCTAGAGATAGAGGCCAGGGAAGTGGTAATGAAAAACTGTTTTTT. It encodes CSARDRGQGSGNEKLFF.

Turning to this clonotype: A much larger clone sits a single nucleotide away, making a read error possible. Lacking the conserved final phenylalanine or tryptophan, this CDR3 likely reflects a read error. V gene TRBV6-2 or TRBV6-3 combines with J gene TRBJ2-1, with D maybe TRBD1 (5 bases). Germline V gene lookup returns CDR1 MNHEY and CDR2 SVGEGT. V shed 6 bases and J shed 3 bases, with 12 bases lying between them. This CDR3 region has 14 residues. CDR3: CASRNTGDYNEQFV. The CDR3 DNA is TGTGCCAGCAGAAACACAGGCGACTACAATGAGCAGTTCGTC.

This clonotype was detected many times. The V gene is TRBV11-3, the J gene TRBJ2-3; TRBD2 agrees at 8 bases. V was clipped by 1 base and J by 4 bases; unmatched bases: 7. Germline lookup yields CDR1 SGHNT and CDR2 YENEEA. The CDR3 is 16 amino acids. CDR3 in DNA: TGTGCCAGCAGCTTAGCAGCGGGAGCTTTCGCAGATACGCAGTATTTT. It encodes CASSLAAGAFADTQYF.

There are a few counts of this clonotype. The chain is built from TRBV9 and TRBJ1-2, with D hard to call. The ends were cut back, 3 bases at V and 4 bases at J, with 10 bases in the middle. This CDR3 region has 13 residues. Germline CDR1 SGDLS, CDR2 YYNGEE. Here the CDR3 reads CASSAPPIYGYTF. Here the CDR3 DNA reads TGTGCCAGCAGCGCCCCACCTATCTATGGCTACACCTTC.

This clonotype was seen a handful of times. This may stem from a read error, because a much larger clone lies one nucleotide away. The rearrangement uses TRBV4-2 and TRBJ1-4; D perhaps matches TRBD1 (5 bases). The V and J ends lost 3 bases and 4 bases respectively, with 9 bases between them. Germline values: CDR1 LGHNA, CDR2 YNFKEQ. The length of the CDR3 is 14 residues. The CDR3: CASSQGPLNEKLFF. The CDR3 region has the DNA TGTGCCAGCAGCCAGGGACCGCTTAATGAAAAACTGTTTTTT.

This clonotype was recorded at least ten times. The V call is TRBV2, the J call TRBJ1-1; no firm D call. The CDR3 covers 14 residues. The germline V gene has CDR1 SNHLY and CDR2 FYNNEI. Between the trimmed V and J ends, which lost 3 bases and 1 base, there was a span of 9 bases. CDR3 in amino acids: CASSDMAANTEAFF. The CDR3 nucleotides read TGTGCCAGCAGTGACATGGCCGCGAACACTGAAGCTTTCTTT.

A few counts support this clonotype. The chain couples TRBV4-1 to TRBJ2-2, with 13 bases fitting TRBD2. Germline trimming cut 3 bases from V and 4 bases from J; bases unmatched to any gene: 5. The CDR3 has 17 amino acids. CDR1 is MGHRA and CDR2 is YSYEKL in the germline V gene. As DNA, the CDR3 is TGCGCCAGCAGCCACGGACTAGCGGGAGTTACCACCGGGGAGCTGTTTTTT. Encoded protein: CASSHGLAGVTTGELFF.

This clonotype has just a few counts. Just one base apart from a much larger clone, this may be a read error. This rearrangement joins TRBV30 to TRBJ1-1, with D unclear. CDR1 and CDR2 (germline): GTSNPN, SVGIG (reference sequence). This CDR3 has 11 residues. V was cut by 5 bases and J by 4 bases, with 8 bases left in between. DNA for the CDR3: TGTGCCTGGCAGTCGGCCACTGAAGCTTTCTTT. Protein: CAWQSATEAFF.

On this clonotype itself: The junction shows a germline mismatch at one end, possibly a read error. This CDR3 is CASSATPFSGRSGELSF. The CDR3 DNA sequence: TGTGCCAGCAGTGCAACGCCCTTTAGCGGGAGGTCCGGGGAGCTGTCTTTT. This chain links TRBV12-3 or TRBV12-4 with TRBJ2-2; TRBD2 matches 10 bases. This CDR3 has 17 residues.

This clonotype came up many times. V is TRBV28 and J is TRBJ1-1, with 8 bases aligning to TRBD1. Losses at the gene ends were 3 bases for V and 4 bases for J; bases not matched to a gene: 10. Germline lookup yields CDR1 MDHEN and CDR2 SYDVKM. The CDR3 is made up of 16 amino acids. The CDR3 reads CASSFSKDRVATEAFF. The CDR3 DNA sequence: TGTGCCAGCAGTTTTTCAAAGGACAGGGTGGCCACTGAAGCTTTCTTT.